This T cell receptor (beta chain) is drawn from a study of T cells after yellow fever vaccination. Study-level findings and limits: Although the secondary response was weaker, it peaked faster, at day 5 versus 15.

The study made its TCR cDNA through 5'RACE template switching. That step introduced a universal primer site along with UMIs. TCRdb re-called the 5' RACE reads through MiXCR, storing one row per CDR3 protein. The repertoire consists of 150,000 to 200,000 distinct CDR3 sequences, with approximately 11% occurring once and the leading ten covering about 40%. This clonotype was detected many times. Its target is not known. The sequenced sample was CD8+ T cells sorted from PBMCs, obtained 15 days after the yellow fever booster vaccination. The TCR originated in a man in his late teens or twenties who received the YFV17D yellow fever vaccine.

In nucleotides, the CDR3 is TGTGCCAGCCGGCTGGGGACAGGGGGAGTCGGGAACACCGGGGAGCTGTTTTTT. Encoded protein: CASRLGTGGVGNTGELFF. The rearrangement links TRBV6-2 or TRBV6-3 to TRBJ2-2; 11 bases agree with TRBD1. Germline assignment: CDR1 MNHEY and CDR2 SVGEGT. The CDR3 covers 18 residues. V gave up 8 bases and J gave up 1 base; unmatched junction bases: 12.